A single sample is the source of the 20 T cell receptor beta chains below, sequenced in a study of HIV-infected patients and healthy controls. Reverse transcription used roughly 480 ng RNA and constant-region primers for alpha and beta. Using multiplexing indices, alpha and beta chain libraries were generated apart by chain-specific third strand synthesis. TCRdb redid the calling of the 5' RACE reads with MiXCR, one entry per CDR3 protein. Seen here are 15,000 to 20,000 distinct CDR3 sequences, approximately 9% observed once, and the top ten hold roughly 20%. Antiretroviral therapy had run roughly three months, about 14 weeks, before follow-up blood collection. The repertoire came from unfractionated whole blood and reflected all unsorted peripheral T cells. The sequences come from blood, collected during antiretroviral therapy. The receptor set was obtained from an adult with HIV infection.

By sample share, this clonotype is large. The V and J genes are TRBV28 and TRBJ2-7; D remains unclear. Germline values: CDR1 MDHEN, CDR2 SYDVKM. Deletions cut 3 bases from V and 0 bases from J, with 12 bases between. The CDR3 covers 15 residues. The CDR3 DNA is TGTGCCAGCAGTTTTGAGAACAGCCCCTCCTACGAGCAGTACTTC. It encodes CASSFENSPSYEQYF.

This clonotype has at least ten counts. The rearrangement uses TRBV14 and TRBJ1-1; TRBD1 might be the D (5 bases). CDR3 length equals 15 residues. Trimming took off 0 bases at V and 4 bases at J, with 12 bases between the two ends. Germline-derived CDR1 and CDR2 are SGHDN and FVKESK. The CDR3 spells CASSQDLGGVTEAFF. For the CDR3, the DNA is TGTGCCAGCAGCCAAGATTTGGGAGGGGTCACTGAAGCTTTCTTT.

This clonotype was counted ten times or more. The chain couples TRBV5-1 to TRBJ1-1; maybe TRBD1 (6 bases). With 3 bases removed from V and 3 bases from J, the gap between germline ends came to 12 bases. Germline CDR1 and CDR2: SGHRS and YFSETQ. The CDR3 has 14 residues. CDR3 in DNA: TGCGCCAGCAGCTATGGCGGGGGCCACACTGAAGCTTTCTTT. Residues: CASSYGGGHTEAFF.

This clonotype was detected many times. The chain couples TRBV6-5 to TRBJ2-2, with D possibly TRBD1 on 5 matching bases. Germline V gene lookup returns CDR1 MNHEY and CDR2 SVGAGI. Trimming shortened V by 0 bases and J by 6 bases, and 8 bases separated the two germline ends. The CDR3 length is 14 residues. The CDR3 loop is CASSYSQGAGELFF. DNA of the CDR3: TGTGCCAGCAGTTACTCCCAGGGTGCCGGGGAGCTGTTTTTT.

This clonotype was found many times. The chain joins TRBV28 to TRBJ2-7; 7 positions match TRBD1. V lost 2 bases to trimming and J lost 2 bases; unmatched junction nucleotides: 12. The CDR3 sequence is 17 residues long. The germline CDR1 and CDR2 sequences are MDHEN and SYDVKM. The CDR3 nucleotides read TGTGCCAGCAGTTTAGTACTAGGGGACAGAGTCACCTACGAGCAGTACTTC. It codes for CASSLVLGDRVTYEQYF.

By proportion, this clonotype is medium-sized. J is TRBJ2-7 and V is TRBV6-1; the D is unclear. CDR1 and CDR2 from the germline V gene are MNHNS and SASEGT. There are 15 residues in the CDR3. Trimming cost V 3 bases and J 2 bases, with 14 bases left between them. CDR3 protein: CASSEGLGRTYEQYF. The DNA for the CDR3 is TGTGCCAGCAGTGAGGGTTTAGGCAGAACCTACGAGCAGTACTTC.

As for this clonotype: One end of the junction is discordant with germline, which a read error may explain. This sequence joins TRBV28 and TRBJ2-7, with a weak D call TRBD1 (6 bases). The CDR3 totals 14 residues. Germline CDR1 is MDHEN and CDR2 is SYDVKM. The CDR3 bases are TGTGCCAGCAGTTTATTTGCAGGGGCGGACGAGAAGTACTTC. As protein: CASSLFAGADEKYF.

The table lists this clonotype with many counts. The chain has TRBV27 and TRBJ1-1; D ambiguous. The length of the CDR3 is 13 residues. Germline CDR1 MNHEY, CDR2 SMNVEV (reference sequence). Trimming left V 4 bases short and J 1 base short, with 7 bases between. CDR3 sequence reads: CASSSVPNTEAFF. In nucleotides, the CDR3 is TGTGCCAGCAGTTCTGTCCCGAACACTGAAGCTTTCTTT.

The CDR3 region is CATSEWGYGYTF. The CDR3 DNA reads TGTGCCACCAGTGAGTGGGGGTATGGCTACACCTTC. The J gene is TRBJ1-2, the V gene TRBV24-1, with a tentative D call TRBD1 (5 bases). With 4 bases removed from V and 5 bases from J, the gap between germline ends came to 7 bases. Per the germline V gene, CDR1 is KGHDR and CDR2 is SFDVKD. The CDR3 consists of 12 residues.

This clonotype showed up many times. The CDR3 loop reads CASSYKRDWSDTQYF. The CDR3 region has the DNA TGTGCCAGCAGTTACAAACGGGACTGGTCAGATACGCAGTATTTT. The chain links TRBV6-5 to TRBJ2-3; maybe TRBD2 (6 bases). Germline V gene data show CDR1 as MNHEY and CDR2 as SVGAGI. The CDR3 contains 15 residues. V lost 2 bases and J 4 bases, leaving 13 bases between the germline ends.

The chain employs TRBV6-5 and TRBJ2-1, with 8 bases identical to TRBD1. V shed 0 bases, J shed 5 bases, and the junction held 6 bases outside the gene matches. The CDR3 has 16 amino acids. Germline V CDR1 and CDR2: MNHEY, SVGAGI. The CDR3 DNA reads TGTGCCAGCAGTTACTCGAAACAGGGGGGTGACAATGAGCAGTTCTTC. The encoded protein is CASSYSKQGGDNEQFF.

This clonotype was counted many times. V gene TRBV9 combines with J gene TRBJ1-1; D might be TRBD1 (6 bases). CDR1 and CDR2 from the germline V gene are SGDLS and YYNGEE. Trimming removed 0 bases at V and 6 bases at J, with 18 bases between. This CDR3 region has 16 residues. The CDR3 nucleotides are TGTGCCAGCAGCGTAGACAGATTAGGGGGGGCTGCTGAAGCTTTCTTT. It codes for CASSVDRLGGAAEAFF.

This clonotype was seen many times. The chain combines TRBV28 with TRBJ2-3; 10 positions match TRBD2. V trimming: 4 bases; J trimming: 0 bases; junction bases outside the gene matches: 7. CDR3 length equals 17 residues. Looked up from germline, CDR1 is MDHEN and CDR2 is SYDVKM. CDR3 in DNA: TGTGCCAGCAGTTACCCCGGACTAGCGGCTAGCACAGATACGCAGTATTTT. Protein product: CASSYPGLAASTDTQYF. Based on the CDR3 plus reference TRBV28 and TRBJ2-3, the full variable domain is DVKVTQSSRYLVKRTGEKVFLECVQDMDHENMFWYRQDPGLGLRLIYFSYDVKMKEKGDIPEGYSVSREKKERFSLILESASTNQTSMYLCASSYPGLAASTDTQYFGPGTRLTVL.

The table lists this clonotype with many counts. The chain uses TRBV5-6 and TRBJ1-2, with 7 bases matching TRBD1. The germline V gene has CDR1 SGHDT and CDR2 YYEEEE. Trimming removed 2 bases from V and 3 bases from J; junction bases left unmatched: 16. This CDR3 contains 18 residues. CDR3 residues: CASSFGFSIRGRDYGYTF. The DNA for the CDR3 is TGTGCCAGCAGCTTCGGGTTTTCAATTAGGGGGCGCGACTATGGCTACACCTTC.

This clonotype was seen ten or more times. This chain uses TRBV28 with TRBJ2-1; tentative D call: TRBD2 (6 bases). CDR3 length: 16 residues. Germline V gene lookup returns CDR1 MDHEN and CDR2 SYDVKM. Trimming left V 6 bases short and J 3 bases short, with 18 bases between. The CDR3 here is CASSSRGSGRYNEQFF. CDR3 DNA sequence: TGTGCCAGCAGCTCTCGGGGTAGCGGACGCTACAATGAGCAGTTCTTC.

This clonotype has ten or more counts. This CDR3 reads CAITGQGEIEAFF. The CDR3 DNA follows: TGTGCCATCACCGGACAGGGTGAGATTGAAGCTTTCTTT. This chain uses TRBV10-3 with TRBJ1-1; 8 nucleotides agree with TRBD1. Germline loops: CDR1 ENHRY, CDR2 SYGVKD. The junction had 8 bases not matched to a gene; V was cut back by 7 bases and J by 7 bases. This CDR3 has 13 residues.

This clonotype was observed many times. The rearrangement uses TRBV24-1 and TRBJ2-1, with D tentatively TRBD1 (5 bases). The germline gives CDR1 KGHDR, CDR2 SFDVKD. The CDR3 is 12 residues long. Trimming left V 1 base short and J 13 bases short, with 10 bases between. The CDR3 region is CATSDLKGCQFF. The CDR3 DNA reads as TGTGCCACCAGTGATTTAAAGGGGTGTCAGTTCTTC.

This clonotype was observed many times. V gene TRBV24-1 combines with J gene TRBJ2-1; TRBD1 might be the D (6 bases). V was pared by 4 bases and J by 13 bases, with 16 bases between. Germline loops: CDR1 KGHDR, CDR2 SFDVKD. This CDR3 has 13 amino acids. The CDR3 nucleotides are TGTGCCACCAGTGACCCTGACAGGCCACTTCAGTTCTTC. It encodes CATSDPDRPLQFF.

This clonotype was recorded many times. J is TRBJ1-2 and V is TRBV7-9; D might be TRBD1 (5 bases). CDR1 is SEHNR and CDR2 is FQNEAQ in the germline V gene (reference sequence). The CDR3 length is 15 residues. Trimming took off 1 base at V and 0 bases at J, with 9 bases between the two ends. The CDR3 DNA follows: TGTGCCAGCAGCTTAGATCCGGGGGCTAACTATGGCTACACCTTC. The encoded protein is CASSLDPGANYGYTF.

This clonotype was seen more than once but under ten times. The gene calls are TRBV20-1 and TRBJ2-3; 11 nucleotides line up with TRBD2. V lost 6 bases to trimming and J lost 4 bases; unmatched junction nucleotides: 9. CDR1 and CDR2 from the germline V gene are DFQATT and SNEGSKA (reference sequence). The CDR3 is 15 residues long. This CDR3 is CSAIAGGWVADTQYF. The CDR3 DNA reads TGCAGTGCCATAGCGGGGGGGTGGGTCGCAGATACGCAGTATTTT.